This T cell receptor beta chain derives from a study of T cell responses to AZD1222 COVID-19 vaccine. Broader study findings: Elevations in Spike-specific TCR breadth and depth followed administration of two AZD1222 doses. White British donors predominated, females outnumbered males, and clonal diversity was possibly underestimated. The study sampled repertoires only after the peak T cell response.

Researchers grouped second doses given at about 4 or about 12 weeks into one pool. Germline V gene sequence: CDR1 SGHRS, CDR2 YFSETQ. This CDR3 region has 15 residues. V was pared by 0 bases and J by 7 bases, with 17 bases between. Only in-frame clones appear in the TCRdb table, and some are missing; sequencing was by immunoSEQ multiplex PCR. The table records 160,000 or so clones, 70% to 90% of them present only once. On this clone: Its specificity is unknown.

The starting material was peripheral blood, obtained 28 days after the second AZD1222 dose. The chain joins TRBV5-1 to TRBJ2-7, with D possibly being TRBD2 (5 bases). This receptor was taken from an adult who received the AZD1222 COVID-19 vaccine. The CDR3 DNA reads as TGCGCCAGCAGCTTGGAGGCGGGTGACCCCTGGGAGCAGTACTTC. It codes for CASSLEAGDPWEQYF.